This TCR beta chain was found in a study of blood T cell repertoires in COVID-19 (dated by TCRdb to between 2020 and 2021). About the study as a whole: Samples from collaborators originated in the United States, Italy and Spain and spanned both the acute and convalescent phases of COVID-19. Deeply sampled blood TCRbeta repertoires from subjects exposed to, actively infected with, or recovered from COVID-19 were included in the dataset. The samples were drawn from the first 160 participants of the ongoing ImmuneRACE study and from 950 to 1,500 subjects provided by 6 global collaborators. Nearly every sample came with metadata listing a de-identified subject ID, COVID-19 status, age in years and sex. Where available, HLA class I and class II types were obtained from metadata supplied by the sample provider rather than from assay-based typing. The repertoires were made available in a free public database intended to serve as a resource for research on the immune response to SARS-CoV-2. The material from the prospective study consisted of cDNA or gDNA derived from T cells, B-cell-depleted T cells, or PBMCs. Broader findings and caveats from the paper: The amount of clinical and demographic metadata varied by source and participant and was provided uncurated.

Samples from volunteer blood donors who had recovered from COVID-19 were contributed by a second Seattle source. Collaborating institutions collected whole blood in K2EDTA tubes following their own protocols. For TCRbeta analysis, collaborators shipped samples in one of three forms: frozen whole blood, isolated PBMCs, or DNA extracted from either of those sample types. TCRbeta CDR3 regions were amplified from genomic DNA using the immunoSEQ Assay, a bias-controlled multiplex PCR. The study's processing was this. The number of nucleated cells in each sample was estimated from the amplification of reference gene primers within the assay. To quantify the absolute abundance of each unique TCRbeta CDR3 rearrangement, sequence reads were collapsed and filtered. For each sample, productive Simpson clonality was calculated by taking the square root of Simpson's diversity index across productive rearrangements. Entries here come from immuneACCESS through TCRdb and include only in-frame sequences with V and J called. Some clones fail to appear in such tables; in the studies checked, an unresolved V gene covers under half of the shortfall, and the cause of the remainder is unknown. V, J and clone size derive from that table, while D and trimming were established from the DNA sequence. The sample table records about 250,000 clones; about four fifths of these occur just once. The ten largest account for 1.5% to 1.9% of the sample.

Regarding this clone: It has no known antigen specificity. No much larger clonotype is one base removed from it; base qualities were not supplied.

Material for sequencing was peripheral blood. This TCR derives from a woman aged 40-49 years who had recovered from COVID-19.

CDR3 region: CASSKGTGNTEAFF. The DNA reads as follows: TGTGCCAGCAGCAAAGGGACAGGCAACACTGAAGCTTTCTTT. The rearrangement combines TRBV7-9 with TRBJ1-1, with 8 central nucleotides matching TRBD1. Reading from cysteine to phenylalanine, the CDR3 counts 14 amino acids. The entry retains the CDR3 DNA only, 42 bases that are in frame from base 1. As encoded in the germline V gene (reference sequence), CDR1 is SEHNR while CDR2 is FQNEAQ. At the junction V is shortened by 5 bases and J by 2 bases; bases outside the gene matches: 4.